The T cell receptor (beta chain) described here comes from a study of blood T cell repertoires in COVID-19. Background on the study: The United States, Italy and Spain supplied acute and convalescent COVID-19 samples.

Cohorts were assigned according to the clinical history that participants reported. CDR1 and CDR2 from the germline V gene are LGHNA and YSLEER. The CDR3 runs to 14 residues. Trimming removed 0 bases from V and 2 bases from J, with 5 bases in between. Method: immunoSEQ multiplex PCR; TCRdb's copy keeps in-frame clones and lacks some. This sample has some 170,000 clones, with about 90% found just once. The TCR was taken from a human donor with acute COVID-19. The donor label of this sample is uncertain. Specimen: PBMCs or T cells enriched from blood (not recorded which). The V call is TRBV4-3, the J call TRBJ1-5; D unresolved. The CDR3 is CASSQEARNQPQHF. In DNA, the CDR3 is TGCGCCAGCAGCCAAGAAGCCCGCAATCAGCCCCAGCATTTT.